The subject of this entry is one TCR beta chain. Its antigen is undetermined. Combining a sample-barcoded 5' primer with a J-beta primer mix, a second PCR ran for about 6 to 11 cycles. One entry per CDR3 protein, called by TCRdb with MiXCR from the 5' RACE reads. This sample has 920,000 or so distinct CDR3 sequences, with 40% to 55% found just once. Per the germline V gene, CDR1 is LGHDT and CDR2 is YNNKEL (reference sequence). The CDR3 has 18 amino acids. The V segment lost 3 bases and the J segment 2 bases; nucleotides outside the gene matches: 12. This sample was included in a study of blood T cells in healthy people across ages. Broader study findings: With age, beta diversity per million T cells declined roughly linearly, significantly by 30 to 40. From one million sequenced T cells, diversity estimates were lower bounds.

The sequencing sample was made of blood. The rearrangement links TRBV3-1 to TRBJ2-2; 7 bases are shared with TRBD1. The TCR sequence derives from an older woman in good health. The CDR3: CASSQRKHRGTNTGELFF. For the CDR3, the DNA is TGTGCCAGCAGCCAGCGGAAACACAGGGGCACAAACACCGGGGAGCTGTTTTTT.